This is a list of T cell receptor beta chains from one sample in a study of T cells in Graves' hyperthyroidism and ophthalmopathy. In TCRdb, the multiplex PCR reads were re-called with MiXCR into one record per CDR3 protein. The sample shows some 720,000 distinct CDR3 sequences, about a sixth of them seen only once. Sequences were obtained from blood. The source of these receptors is a man between 18 and 35 years old with Graves' hyperthyroidism. Each CDR3 is given with its conserved first and last residue. A D gene is named only where the DNA matches it firmly. Clone size is given for some rows only: seen once, a few or many times, or a class if the clone is expanded.

size: NA
J: TRBJ2-1
V: TRBV28
D: NA
DNA: TGTGCCAGCAGCTTAGATGTTAGCGGACTATACAATGAGCAGTTCTTC
CDR3: CASSLDVSGLYNEQFF

size: NA
J: TRBJ2-1
V: TRBV10-3
D: TRBD2
DNA: TGTGCCATCAGGACAGGACTAGCGGGAGTCAATGAGCAGTTCTTC
CDR3: CAIRTGLAGVNEQFF

size: many
J: TRBJ2-3
V: TRBV12-3/TRBV12-4
D: NA
DNA: TGTGCCAGCAGTCCCCCCGGGACCCAACCGTATTTT
CDR3: CASSPPGTQPYF

size: many
J: TRBJ2-5
V: TRBV28
D: TRBD2
DNA: TGTGCCAGCATAGGACTAGCGGGAGGCGGAGAGACCCAGTACTTC
CDR3: CASIGLAGGGETQYF

size: few
J: TRBJ1-5
V: TRBV11-2
D: TRBD1
DNA: TGTGCCAGCAGAGACAACAGGGGCGGTCAGCCCCAGCATTTT
CDR3: CASRDNRGGQPQHF

size: NA
J: TRBJ2-3
V: TRBV3-1
D: TRBD1
DNA: TGTGCCAGCAGTGATGACAGGGACACTAGCACAGATACGCAGTATTTT
CDR3: CASSDDRDTSTDTQYF

size: few
J: TRBJ2-3
V: TRBV6-1
D: NA
DNA: TGTGCCAGCAGTTCGCAGGGACATCGCACAGATACGCAGTATTTT
CDR3: CASSSQGHRTDTQYF

size: NA
J: TRBJ2-1
V: TRBV5-5
D: TRBD2
DNA: TGTGCCAGCAGCCCGGGACTAGCGGGAGGCTACAATGAGCAGTTCTTC
CDR3: CASSPGLAGGYNEQFF

size: NA
J: TRBJ2-1
V: TRBV29-1
D: NA
DNA: TGCAGCGTTGAAGGTGGGGAAGGAGAGACCTACAATGAGCAGTTCTTC
CDR3: CSVEGGEGETYNEQFF

size: NA
J: TRBJ2-1
V: TRBV4-3
D: TRBD2
DNA: TGCGCCAGCAGCCAAGGTCTAGCGGGAGAGCCGAGGAGCTCCTACAATGAGCAGTTCTTC
CDR3: CASSQGLAGEPRSSYNEQFF

size: few
J: TRBJ2-1
V: TRBV12-3/TRBV12-4
D: TRBD2
DNA: TGTGCCAGCACCAATTCGGGGGGGGGTGAGCAGTTCTTC
CDR3: CASTNSGGGEQFF

size: NA
J: TRBJ2-2
V: TRBV7-9
D: NA
DNA: TGTGCCAGCAGTAACCCGCGGGCGAACAACGGGGAGCTGTTTTTT
CDR3: CASSNPRANNGELFF

size: few
J: TRBJ2-3
V: TRBV24-1
D: NA
DNA: TGTGCCACCAGTGATTCTAACAGACCCACAGATACGCAGTATTTT
CDR3: CATSDSNRPTDTQYF

size: many
J: TRBJ2-1
V: TRBV11-2
D: TRBD2
DNA: TGTGCCAGCAGCGAGTTTCCGGGACTAGCGGGAGGGCCCTCCTACAATGAGCAGTTCTTC
CDR3: CASSEFPGLAGGPSYNEQFF

size: many
J: TRBJ2-3
V: TRBV18
D: NA
DNA: TGTGCCAGCTCACCACCGAGCGGGGATACGCAGTATTTT
CDR3: CASSPPSGDTQYF

size: few
J: TRBJ2-7
V: TRBV7-2
D: NA
DNA: TGTGCCAGCAGCTTGGGGACGATAGAGACCTACGAGCAGTACTTC
CDR3: CASSLGTIETYEQYF

size: many
J: TRBJ1-2
V: TRBV11-3
D: TRBD1
DNA: TGTGCCAGCAGCTCATCAGGGGGCAAGGGCTACACCTTC
CDR3: CASSSSGGKGYTF

size: NA
J: TRBJ2-1
V: TRBV6-2/TRBV6-3
D: TRBD2
DNA: TGTGCCAGCAGTTCTAGCGGGAGGTACAACAATGAGCAGTTCTTC
CDR3: CASSSSGRYNNEQFF

size: many
J: TRBJ2-1
V: TRBV28
D: NA
DNA: TGTGCCAGCACTCATGGGGGGACCTACAATGAGCAGTTCTTC
CDR3: CASTHGGTYNEQFF

size: NA
J: TRBJ2-5
V: TRBV19
D: NA
DNA: TGTGCCAGTAGTATAGGTACCGGAGGGGGCGCGGAGACCCAGTACTTC
CDR3: CASSIGTGGGAETQYF

size: NA
J: TRBJ2-1
V: TRBV7-8
D: TRBD2
DNA: TGTGCCAGCAGCTTAGCGGCGGGGGGCGAAGAGCAGTTCTTC
CDR3: CASSLAAGGEEQFF

size: NA
J: TRBJ1-2
V: TRBV4-3
D: NA
DNA: TGCGCCAGCAGCCAAGTGGGCCGGACACGAAGACCCGGGGGGGGCTACACCTTC
CDR3: CASSQVGRTRRPGGGYTF

size: few
J: TRBJ2-7
V: TRBV6-2/TRBV6-3
D: NA
DNA: TGTGCCAGCAGTTACGGAAAGCGATTAACCTACGAGCAGTACTTC
CDR3: CASSYGKRLTYEQYF

size: NA
J: TRBJ2-4
V: TRBV7-8
D: NA
DNA: TGTGCCAGCAGCTTACACCTAGCGTTCCAAGTGGCCAAAAACATTCAGTACTTC
CDR3: CASSLHLAFQVAKNIQYF

size: few
J: TRBJ2-1
V: TRBV11-2
D: NA
DNA: TGTGCCAGCAGCACGACTGAAGAGGACACAGGTGTGCAGTTCTTC
CDR3: CASSTTEEDTGVQFF

size: many
J: TRBJ2-7
V: TRBV6-1
D: TRBD1
DNA: TGTGCCAGCAGGCGCCGGGACAGGGACTTGCACGAGCAGTACTTC
CDR3: CASRRRDRDLHEQYF

size: many
J: TRBJ1-1
V: TRBV5-1
D: NA
DNA: TGCGCCAGCACTGGGGGAGGGACATCGGCCATGAACACTGAAGCTTTCTTT
CDR3: CASTGGGTSAMNTEAFF

size: many
J: TRBJ2-1
V: TRBV28
D: TRBD1
DNA: TGTGCCACCACTTGGGCAGGGGGCTACAATGAGCAGTTCTTC
CDR3: CATTWAGGYNEQFF

size: NA
J: TRBJ2-1
V: TRBV2
D: TRBD2
DNA: TGTGCCAGCAGCGGGCCGGGACTACCCTCCTACAATGAGCAGTTCTTC
CDR3: CASSGPGLPSYNEQFF

size: many
J: TRBJ2-5
V: TRBV5-5
D: NA
DNA: TGTGCCAGCAGCTTACTTCTGAGACAGGTTCAAGAGACCCAGTACTTC
CDR3: CASSLLLRQVQETQYF

size: many
J: TRBJ2-3
V: TRBV20-1
D: NA
DNA: TGCAGTGCTAGAGATAAGGACCGCACAGATACGCAGTATTTT
CDR3: CSARDKDRTDTQYF

size: few
J: TRBJ1-1
V: TRBV2
D: NA
DNA: TGTGCCAGCAGTGAGGAACAGGGCACTGAAGCTTTCTTT
CDR3: CASSEEQGTEAFF

size: NA
J: TRBJ2-7
V: TRBV19
D: NA
DNA: TGTGCCAGTAGTTCGGGACTCCTGGCCGAGCAGTACTTC
CDR3: CASSSGLLAEQYF

size: NA
J: TRBJ1-2
V: TRBV7-2
D: NA
DNA: TGTGCCAGCAGCGCCGCCGTCGGTGGCTACACCTTC
CDR3: CASSAAVGGYTF

size: NA
J: TRBJ1-5
V: TRBV28
D: TRBD1
DNA: TGTGCCAGCAGTTTTGACAGGGGCCCCTCCAATCAGCCCCAGCATTTT
CDR3: CASSFDRGPSNQPQHF

size: many
J: TRBJ2-7
V: TRBV12-3/TRBV12-4
D: NA
DNA: TGTGCCAGCAGAACAGGGATCTCCTACGAGCAGTACTTC
CDR3: CASRTGISYEQYF

size: NA
J: TRBJ2-1
V: TRBV6-1
D: NA
DNA: TGTGCCAGCAGCCCGGCCGGCCAGGGGCCCTACAATGAGCAGTCCTTC
CDR3: CASSPAGQGPYNEQSF

size: many
J: TRBJ1-2
V: TRBV10-3
D: TRBD1
DNA: TGTGCCATCAGTGATCAAAACAGGGGATCTAACTATGGCTACACCTTC
CDR3: CAISDQNRGSNYGYTF

size: many
J: TRBJ1-5
V: TRBV18
D: NA
DNA: TGTGCCAGCTCACCGCAGGGGTTCAATCAGCCCCAGCATTTT
CDR3: CASSPQGFNQPQHF

size: many
J: TRBJ2-7
V: TRBV6-1
D: TRBD2
DNA: TGTGCCAGCACTCCGGGGGGGGCGTCTATTTACGAGCAGTACTTC
CDR3: CASTPGGASIYEQYF

size: many
J: TRBJ1-5
V: TRBV20-1
D: NA
DNA: TGCAGTGCTAGCCCGGGACACGGCCAGCCCCAGCATTTT
CDR3: CSASPGHGQPQHF

size: many
J: TRBJ2-2
V: TRBV7-8
D: TRBD2
DNA: TGTGCCAGCAGCTTAGCTAGCGGGGAGAACTCGCCCACCGGGGAGCTGTTTTTT
CDR3: CASSLASGENSPTGELFF

size: many
J: TRBJ2-1
V: TRBV12-3/TRBV12-4
D: NA
DNA: TGTGCCAGCAGTTTAAAGCTTTTCAGGATTGAGCAGTTCTTC
CDR3: CASSLKLFRIEQFF

size: few
J: TRBJ2-4
V: TRBV2
D: NA
DNA: TGTGCCAGCAGTGAGCGCGGTAACATTCAGTACTTC
CDR3: CASSERGNIQYF

size: few
J: TRBJ1-5
V: TRBV5-6
D: TRBD1
DNA: TGTGCCAGCAGCCACCCCCCGGACAGGGGGCCTAGCAATCAGCCCCAGCATTTT
CDR3: CASSHPPDRGPSNQPQHF

size: many
J: TRBJ2-3
V: TRBV13
D: TRBD2
DNA: TGTGCCAGCAGCAGCTTAGCGGGAGCGACTAGCACAGATACGCAGTATTTT
CDR3: CASSSLAGATSTDTQYF

size: NA
J: TRBJ1-2
V: TRBV20-1
D: TRBD1
DNA: TGCAGTGCGTATACAGGGGACTATGGCTACACCTTC
CDR3: CSAYTGDYGYTF

size: few
J: TRBJ2-7
V: TRBV28
D: NA
DNA: TGTGCCAGCAGAGCCTTCGTGGGGGGGCAGCCGCAGTACTTC
CDR3: CASRAFVGGQPQYF

size: many
J: TRBJ2-3
V: TRBV4-1
D: NA
DNA: TGCGCCAGCAGCCAAGATAGACTAGTCGGAACAGATACGCAGTATTTT
CDR3: CASSQDRLVGTDTQYF

size: many
J: TRBJ2-1
V: TRBV7-9
D: NA
DNA: TGTGCCAGCAGCCGCTGGACAGAGCAGTTCTTC
CDR3: CASSRWTEQFF

size: few
J: TRBJ2-1
V: TRBV7-8
D: TRBD2
DNA: TGTGCCAGCACCCTAGGAGCGGGAAGCTACAATGAGCAGTTCTTC
CDR3: CASTLGAGSYNEQFF